One sample yielded the 27 T cell receptor beta chains listed below, sequenced in a study of blood T cell repertoires in COVID-19. Data came from immunoSEQ multiplex PCR; TCRdb stores just in-frame clones and leaves some out. The sample lists tens of thousands of clones, about nine tenths occurring once. Sequencing used peripheral blood. These receptors came from a human donor in a cohort sampled during active COVID-19.

V is TRBV29-1 and J is TRBJ2-5; TRBD1 agrees at 7 bases. Germline values: CDR1 SQVTM, CDR2 ANQGSEA. The CDR3 runs 12 residues. Losses at the gene ends were 3 bases for V and 5 bases for J; bases not matched to a gene: 3. In nucleotides, the CDR3 is TGCAGCGTTGAGAAGACAGGGGAGACCCAGTACTTC. It codes for CSVEKTGETQYF.

This chain links TRBV5-1 with TRBJ2-2; 7 positions agree with TRBD1. This CDR3 contains 14 residues. Losses at the gene ends were 7 bases for V and 4 bases for J; bases not matched to a gene: 7. The germline V gene encodes CDR1 SGHRS and CDR2 YFSETQ. The CDR3 DNA follows: TGCGCCAGCGAGGGGCAGGGGGTCACCGGGGAGCTGTTTTTT. It codes for CASEGQGVTGELFF.

The chain is built from TRBV5-6 and TRBJ1-1; tentatively, D is TRBD1 (6 bases). CDR3 size: 16 residues. Looked up from germline, CDR1 is SGHDT and CDR2 is YYEEEE. Deletions cut 0 bases from V and 7 bases from J, with 19 bases between. CDR3 nucleotide sequence: TGTGCCAGCAGCTTGGTGAAGGGGGTGGTGATAGGTGAAGCTTTCTTT. Its protein product is CASSLVKGVVIGEAFF.

The chain employs TRBV7-9 and TRBJ2-3; D is perhaps TRBD1 (5 bases). V dropped 8 bases and J dropped 10 bases, with 22 bases sitting between them. Germline loops: CDR1 SEHNR, CDR2 FQNEAQ (reference sequence). The CDR3 totals 14 residues. The CDR3: CASSHPPPQGAQYF. In DNA, the CDR3 is TGTGCCAGCTCCCATCCCCCCCCGCAGGGTGCGCAGTATTTT.

CDR3 in DNA: TGTGCCAGTAGTATCGGGGCTAGCGGAACCTACGAGCAGTACTTC. This translates into CASSIGASGTYEQYF. This sequence joins TRBV19 and TRBJ2-7; 7 bases match TRBD2. V lost 3 bases and J lost 2; bases outside the gene matches: 7. CDR1 LNHDA and CDR2 SQIVND come from the germline V gene (reference sequence). This CDR3 has 15 residues.

The chain has TRBV12-5 and TRBJ1-4; the D gene is possibly TRBD1 (6 bases). Germline V gene lookup returns CDR1 LGHNT and CDR2 FRNRAP. This CDR3 contains 14 residues. The ends were cut back, 5 bases at V and 5 bases at J, with 12 bases in the middle. Here the CDR3 DNA reads TGTGCTAGTGGTGTGGACAGCCCCAATGAAAAACTGTTTTTT. Its translation: CASGVDSPNEKLFF.

The rearrangement links TRBV18 to TRBJ1-3, with 10 bases aligning to TRBD1. The CDR3 is made up of 17 amino acids. CDR1 is KGHSH, CDR2 LQKENI, per germline. The V gene end was trimmed by 3 bases and the J gene end by 0 bases; junction bases not matched to a gene: 5. This CDR3 reads CASSPRGTGDSGNTIYF. The CDR3 DNA follows: TGTGCCAGCTCACCCCGAGGGACAGGGGACTCTGGAAACACCATATATTTT. The variable domain in full, completed from reference TRBV18 and TRBJ1-3, reads NAGVMQNPRHLVRRRGQEARLRCSPMKGHSHVYWYRQLPEEGLKFMVYLQKENIIDESGMPKERFSAEFPKEGPSILRIQQVVRGDSAAYFCASSPRGTGDSGNTIYFGEGSWLTVV.

The genes are TRBV2 and TRBJ1-2, with no clear D. Germline V gene data show CDR1 as SNHLY and CDR2 as FYNNEI. Trimming removed 0 bases at V and 7 bases at J, with 9 bases between. The CDR3 is made up of 13 amino acids. In DNA form, the CDR3 reads TGTGCCAGCAGTGAAGCGGGCCCCCGTGGCTACACCTTC. This codes for CASSEAGPRGYTF.

This rearrangement joins TRBV6-5 to TRBJ1-4; 8 bases match TRBD1. Unmatched junction bases numbered 11, after V lost 7 bases and J lost 10 bases. This CDR3 region has 14 residues. Germline V gene lookup returns CDR1 MNHEY and CDR2 SVGAGI. The CDR3 region is CASTPDREKPKLFF. Here the CDR3 DNA reads TGTGCCAGCACCCCGGACAGGGAAAAACCAAAACTGTTTTTT.

CDR3 loop: CATGTLHFGNEQFF. As DNA, the CDR3 is TGTGCCACCGGGACTCTTCACTTCGGGAATGAGCAGTTCTTC. The chain carries TRBV10-3 and TRBJ2-1; D is possibly TRBD2 (6 bases). The ends were cut back, 10 bases at V and 7 bases at J, with 20 bases in the middle. The CDR3 has 14 residues. Per the germline V gene, CDR1 is ENHRY and CDR2 is SYGVKD.

The V call is TRBV6-5, the J call TRBJ1-2, with a weak D call TRBD1 (6 bases). The CDR3 loop spans 13 amino acids. The V gene lost 2 bases and the J gene lost 8 bases, with 12 bases spanning the gap. Per the germline V gene, CDR1 is MNHEY and CDR2 is SVGAGI. The CDR3 coding sequence is TGTGCCAGCAGTTACCCGACAGGCGGCGGCTACACCTTC. The encoded protein is CASSYPTGGGYTF.

In this sample, this clone turned up once. V and J are TRBV30 and TRBJ2-7, with D possibly matching TRBD1 (6 bases). The V gene lost 2 bases and the J gene lost 3 bases, with 17 bases spanning the gap. This CDR3 has 15 residues. Germline V lookup: CDR1 GTSNPN, CDR2 SVGIG (reference sequence). The CDR3, as DNA: TGTGCCTGGAGTCCCAGGGGTGGGTCAAGCTACGAGCAGTACTTC. Translation: CAWSPRGGSSYEQYF.

This clone is medium-sized (0.01 to 0.1%) by share. The chain recombines TRBV4-3 with TRBJ2-1; 11 bases line up with TRBD2. The trim removed 5 bases at V and 0 bases at J, leaving 3 bases unmatched. Germline V lookup: CDR1 LGHNA, CDR2 YSLEER. The CDR3 covers 16 residues. The CDR3 here is CASSSGLADSYNEQFF. The CDR3, as DNA: TGCGCCAGCAGCTCGGGACTAGCGGACTCCTACAATGAGCAGTTCTTC.

The rearrangement links TRBV27 to TRBJ2-1; the match to TRBD2 covers 9 bases. The CDR3 spans 14 residues. Germline V lookup: CDR1 MNHEY, CDR2 SMNVEV (reference sequence). Losses at the gene ends were 5 bases for V and 3 bases for J; bases not matched to a gene: 2. This CDR3 is CASSRAGGYNEQFF. The CDR3 coding sequence is TGTGCCAGCAGTCGAGCGGGAGGCTACAATGAGCAGTTCTTC.

The rearrangement uses TRBV25-1 and TRBJ1-2, with D possibly matching TRBD1 (6 bases). CDR1 is MGHDK, CDR2 SYGVNS, per germline. With 4 bases removed from V and 4 bases from J, the gap between germline ends came to 13 bases. The CDR3 has 14 residues. CDR3 residues: CASSAWTVPYGYTF. CDR3 DNA sequence: TGTGCCAGCAGTGCCTGGACAGTGCCCTATGGCTACACCTTC.

The chain carries TRBV10-3 and TRBJ1-1, with D uncertain. Trimming left V 5 bases short and J 7 bases short, with 8 bases between. Germline V CDR1 and CDR2: ENHRY, SYGVKD. The CDR3 has 11 residues. CDR3 amino acids: CAISSEVEAFF. CDR3 DNA sequence: TGTGCCATCAGTTCCGAGGTTGAAGCTTTCTTT.

The chain uses TRBV15 and TRBJ2-4, with D tentatively TRBD1 (5 bases). The CDR3 consists of 16 residues. Germline values: CDR1 LNHNV, CDR2 YYDKDF (reference sequence). The V end was cut by 3 bases, the J end by 0 bases, with 12 bases between. CDR3 residues: CATSSGPGRAKNIQYF. The CDR3 DNA sequence: TGTGCCACCAGCAGCGGTCCAGGGCGAGCCAAAAACATTCAGTACTTC.

The rearrangement joins TRBV30 to TRBJ1-1, with TRBD1 identical over 8 bases. Trimming took 4 bases from V and 6 from J; bases not matched to a gene: 4. CDR3 length: 12 residues. The germline V gene encodes CDR1 GTSNPN and CDR2 SVGIG (reference sequence). This chain's CDR3 is CAWKTGGSEAFF. CDR3 bases: TGTGCCTGGAAAACAGGGGGGTCTGAAGCTTTCTTT. Combining the CDR3 with reference TRBV30 and TRBJ1-1 gives the whole variable domain SQTIHQWPATLVQPVGSPLSLECTVEGTSNPNLYWYRQAAGRGLQLLFYSVGIGQISSEVPQNLSASRPQDRQFILSSKKLLLSDSGFYLCAWKTGGSEAFFGQGTRLTVV.

The chain employs TRBV12-3 or TRBV12-4 and TRBJ2-7; D uncertain. The V end lost 2 bases, the J end lost 7 bases, and 6 bases lay between the germline ends. CDR3 length: 11 amino acids. The CDR3 DNA is TGTGCCAGCAGTTTATACCGGGAGCAGTACTTC. This translates into CASSLYREQYF.

The rearrangement joins TRBV11-3 to TRBJ1-1, with D perhaps matching TRBD1 (5 bases). CDR1 and CDR2 from the germline V gene are SGHNT and YENEEA. Trimming took off 3 bases at V and 1 base at J, with 12 bases between the two ends. The length of the CDR3 is 15 residues. CDR3 loop: CASSLGGEANTEAFF. The CDR3 bases are TGTGCCAGCAGCTTGGGAGGGGAAGCGAACACTGAAGCTTTCTTT.

The gene calls are TRBV7-2 and TRBJ1-2; a weak D match, TRBD1 (6 bases). The CDR3 is 15 amino acids. Germline V lookup: CDR1 SGHTA, CDR2 FQGNSA. Trimming cost V 2 bases and J 0 bases, with 10 bases left between them. The CDR3: CASSLWTEPNYGYTF. As DNA, the CDR3 is TGTGCCAGCAGCTTATGGACAGAACCTAACTATGGCTACACCTTC.

The rearrangement joins TRBV15 to TRBJ2-3, with TRBD1 as a possible D gene (5 bases). There are 14 residues in the CDR3. Per the germline V gene, CDR1 is LNHNV and CDR2 is YYDKDF (reference sequence). The germline V and J ends were trimmed by 0 bases and 6 bases, with 10 bases remaining between them. The CDR3 here is CATSRDGAGDTQYF. The CDR3 DNA reads TGTGCCACCAGCAGAGATGGGGCCGGGGATACGCAGTATTTT.

The V and J genes are TRBV5-8 and TRBJ2-5; D is perhaps TRBD2 (7 bases). The CDR3 is 15 amino acids. The germline V gene has CDR1 SGHTS and CDR2 YDEGEE. V lost 0 bases to trimming and J lost 5 bases, with 14 bases between them. This CDR3 reads CASSLGGGELETQYF. The CDR3 nucleotides are TGTGCCAGCAGCTTGGGAGGGGGGGAGTTGGAGACCCAGTACTTC.

This sequence joins TRBV3-1 (or the pseudogene TRBV3-2) and TRBJ2-3; 8 bases match TRBD2. Germline assignment: CDR1 LGHDT and CDR2 YNNKEL (reference sequence). CDR3 length: 16 residues. Losses at the gene ends were 4 bases for V and 4 bases for J; bases not matched to a gene: 10. The CDR3 DNA is TGTGCCAGCAGCCCGCTAGCGGGCCCGGGGCCAGATACGCAGTATTTT. Translated: CASSPLAGPGPDTQYF.

The chain uses TRBV5-1 and TRBJ1-2; D is perhaps TRBD1 (6 bases). The V end was cut by 5 bases, the J end by 4 bases, with 12 bases between. The germline CDR1 and CDR2 sequences are SGHRS and YFSETQ. The CDR3 is 13 amino acids. The CDR3 DNA reads as TGCGCCAGCAGTTACAGGGTTCCCTATGGCTACACCTTC. It codes for CASSYRVPYGYTF.

This clone has a single count. The J gene is TRBJ2-5, the V gene TRBV6-5; D is undetermined. Germline V gene lookup returns CDR1 MNHEY and CDR2 SVGAGI. The length of the CDR3 is 14 residues. The V and J ends lost 0 bases and 2 bases respectively, with 7 bases between them. DNA of the CDR3: TGTGCCAGCAGTTACTCTGCGGATCAAGAGACCCAGTACTTC. It yields the protein CASSYSADQETQYF.

DNA of the CDR3: TGTGCCAGCAGCCCAGAATCCGGGACTAGCGGGAGGGATGATGAGCAGTTCTTC. Translating gives CASSPESGTSGRDDEQFF. The rearrangement joins TRBV6-2 or TRBV6-3 to TRBJ2-1, with 16 bases that match TRBD2. V dropped 6 bases and J dropped 8; count of bases not matched to a gene: 13. CDR1 is MNHEY and CDR2 is SVGEGT in the germline V gene. The CDR3 covers 18 residues.